The rows below give T cell receptor beta chains drawn from one sample of a study of breast tumors, draining lymph nodes, adjacent tissues. Using its own MiXCR run on the multiplex PCR reads, TCRdb lists one record per CDR3 protein. Of 200,000 or so distinct CDR3 sequences in the sample, roughly 29% were seen once. What was sequenced was axillary lymph node tissue. The receptors were gathered from a female donor with breast cancer. Some clones in this sample may be carry-over from other donors' samples. Both conserved end residues are part of each CDR3. Fields, in order: V gene, J gene, clone size, D gene, CDR3 protein, CDR3 DNA. The D gene is left open where the match is weak. The size field is filled for only some rows; it gives once, few, many or a size class.

v_call: TRBV7-2; j_call: TRBJ2-3; clone_size: .; d_call: .; cdr3_aa: CASSLQGTISTDTQYF; cdr3_nt: TGTGCCAGCAGCTTACAGGGGACAATAAGCACAGATACGCAGTATTTT
v_call: TRBV3-1; j_call: TRBJ1-6; clone_size: many; d_call: .; cdr3_aa: CASSPGSSYNSPLHF; cdr3_nt: TGTGCCAGCAGTCCAGGGAGCTCCTATAATTCACCCCTCCACTTT
v_call: TRBV10-3; j_call: TRBJ2-3; clone_size: many; d_call: .; cdr3_aa: CASRGGRATDTQYF; cdr3_nt: TGTGCCTCCAGGGGAGGGAGGGCCACAGATACGCAGTATTTT
v_call: TRBV10-3; j_call: TRBJ1-2; clone_size: many; d_call: .; cdr3_aa: CAISELGDSRGYTF; cdr3_nt: TGTGCCATCAGTGAGTTGGGTGATAGTCGGGGCTACACCTTC
v_call: TRBV9; j_call: TRBJ1-2; clone_size: many; d_call: .; cdr3_aa: CASSVADTVGYTF; cdr3_nt: TGTGCCAGCAGCGTAGCTGACACCGTCGGCTACACCTTC
v_call: TRBV7-3; j_call: TRBJ2-5; clone_size: many; d_call: .; cdr3_aa: CASSLGGGQTQYF; cdr3_nt: TGTGCCAGCAGCTTAGGTGGCGGGCAGACCCAGTACTTC
v_call: TRBV12-3/TRBV12-4; j_call: TRBJ2-7; clone_size: .; d_call: .; cdr3_aa: CASSFGPPGTYEQYF; cdr3_nt: TGTGCCAGCAGTTTCGGGCCACCTGGGACCTACGAGCAGTACTTC
v_call: TRBV11-1; j_call: TRBJ2-3; clone_size: many; d_call: .; cdr3_aa: CASSLGVATDTQYF; cdr3_nt: TGTGCCAGCAGCTTGGGAGTGGCCACAGATACGCAGTATTTT
v_call: TRBV7-3; j_call: TRBJ1-3; clone_size: .; d_call: .; cdr3_aa: CASCPGAIGNTIYF; cdr3_nt: TGTGCCAGCTGCCCGGGGGCTATCGGAAACACCATATATTTT
v_call: TRBV20-1; j_call: TRBJ1-4; clone_size: .; d_call: .; cdr3_aa: CSARDLSGTGEKLFF; cdr3_nt: TGCAGTGCTAGAGACCTATCGGGGACGGGAGAAAAACTGTTTTTT
v_call: TRBV5-1; j_call: TRBJ2-2; clone_size: .; d_call: TRBD2; cdr3_aa: CASSLPGGVGGELFF; cdr3_nt: TGCGCCAGCAGCTTGCCGGGAGGTGTCGGCGGGGAGCTGTTTTTT
v_call: TRBV6-2/TRBV6-3; j_call: TRBJ1-1; clone_size: few; d_call: .; cdr3_aa: CASSLGGIGTEAFF; cdr3_nt: TGTGCCAGCAGCTTAGGGGGGATAGGCACTGAAGCTTTCTTT
v_call: TRBV7-9; j_call: TRBJ1-5; clone_size: .; d_call: .; cdr3_aa: CATSDPAVGNQPQHF; cdr3_nt: TGTGCCACCAGTGATCCAGCGGTGGGCAATCAGCCCCAGCATTTT
v_call: TRBV6-2/TRBV6-3; j_call: TRBJ2-7; clone_size: many; d_call: .; cdr3_aa: CASTEGSYEQYF; cdr3_nt: TGTGCCAGCACCGAGGGGTCCTACGAGCAGTACTTC
v_call: TRBV15; j_call: TRBJ1-1; clone_size: .; d_call: .; cdr3_aa: CATSIGYTEAFF; cdr3_nt: TGTGCCACCAGCATAGGGTACACTGAAGCTTTCTTT
v_call: TRBV6-1; j_call: TRBJ1-5; clone_size: many; d_call: .; cdr3_aa: CASRHDRFLEPQHF; cdr3_nt: TGTGCCAGCAGACACGACAGGTTTCTCGAGCCCCAGCATTTT
v_call: TRBV3-1; j_call: TRBJ2-5; clone_size: .; d_call: .; cdr3_aa: CVSSPTGGQETQYF; cdr3_nt: TGTGTCAGCAGCCCCACGGGCGGACAAGAGACCCAGTACTTC
v_call: TRBV6-4; j_call: TRBJ2-2; clone_size: .; d_call: .; cdr3_aa: CASSHVVVRRPGELFF; cdr3_nt: TGTGCCAGCAGTCACGTGGTAGTGAGAAGACCCGGGGAGCTGTTTTTT
v_call: TRBV6-2/TRBV6-3; j_call: TRBJ2-7; clone_size: .; d_call: .; cdr3_aa: CASSHSPTTTYEQYF; cdr3_nt: TGTGCCAGCAGTCATTCCCCGACCACCACCTACGAGCAGTACTTC
v_call: TRBV28; j_call: TRBJ2-7; clone_size: few; d_call: .; cdr3_aa: CASRLREQYF; cdr3_nt: TGTGCCAGCCGATTGAGGGAGCAGTACTTC
v_call: TRBV29-1; j_call: TRBJ2-3; clone_size: once; d_call: .; cdr3_aa: CSVDLGIRDTQYF; cdr3_nt: TGCAGCGTTGATCTCGGGATACGGGATACGCAGTATTTT
v_call: TRBV15; j_call: TRBJ2-1; clone_size: many; d_call: TRBD2; cdr3_aa: CATSRPISSGSRGNEQFF; cdr3_nt: TGTGCCACCAGCAGACCAATCTCAAGCGGGAGCCGAGGCAATGAGCAGTTCTTC
v_call: TRBV2; j_call: TRBJ2-5; clone_size: many; d_call: .; cdr3_aa: CASSDPVQEIQYF; cdr3_nt: TGTGCCAGCAGTGACCCCGTCCAAGAGATCCAGTACTTC
v_call: TRBV2; j_call: TRBJ1-4; clone_size: many; d_call: .; cdr3_aa: CASSGRQVAGEKLFF; cdr3_nt: TGTGCCAGCAGCGGAAGACAGGTTGCTGGTGAAAAACTGTTTTTT
v_call: TRBV4-1; j_call: TRBJ1-1; clone_size: .; d_call: .; cdr3_aa: CASSQDRGRAFF; cdr3_nt: TGCGCCAGCAGCCAAGATCGGGGAAGAGCTTTCTTT
v_call: TRBV5-4; j_call: TRBJ2-1; clone_size: .; d_call: .; cdr3_aa: CASSFPNDNEQFF; cdr3_nt: TGTGCCAGCAGCTTCCCAAACGACAATGAGCAGTTCTTC
v_call: TRBV12-3/TRBV12-4; j_call: TRBJ2-7; clone_size: many; d_call: TRBD1; cdr3_aa: CASSFRDREGEQYF; cdr3_nt: TGTGCCAGCAGTTTCCGGGACAGGGAAGGCGAGCAGTACTTC
v_call: TRBV7-9; j_call: TRBJ2-1; clone_size: .; d_call: TRBD2; cdr3_aa: CASSFELAGGPNEQFF; cdr3_nt: TGTGCCAGCAGCTTCGAACTAGCGGGGGGGCCAAATGAGCAGTTCTTC
v_call: TRBV7-9; j_call: TRBJ2-1; clone_size: many; d_call: TRBD2; cdr3_aa: CASSLGTSGNEQFF; cdr3_nt: TGTGCCAGCAGCTTAGGGACTAGCGGCAATGAGCAGTTCTTC
v_call: TRBV30; j_call: TRBJ2-3; clone_size: many; d_call: TRBD1; cdr3_aa: CAWSRQGKDTQYF; cdr3_nt: TGTGCCTGGAGTCGACAGGGCAAAGATACGCAGTATTTT
v_call: TRBV29-1; j_call: TRBJ2-1; clone_size: .; d_call: TRBD2; cdr3_aa: CSSLAGSYNEQFF; cdr3_nt: TGCAGCTCACTAGCGGGGTCCTACAATGAGCAGTTCTTC
v_call: TRBV7-9; j_call: TRBJ1-5; clone_size: .; d_call: TRBD1; cdr3_aa: CASSATGGPQHF; cdr3_nt: TGTGCCAGCAGCGCTACAGGGGGGCCCCAGCATTTT
v_call: TRBV20-1; j_call: TRBJ2-4; clone_size: .; d_call: .; cdr3_aa: CSASRDLFEGNIQYF; cdr3_nt: TGCAGTGCTAGCCGGGACCTCTTCGAAGGGAACATTCAGTACTTC
v_call: TRBV6-5; j_call: TRBJ2-7; clone_size: many; d_call: .; cdr3_aa: CASSHGPSRGNEQYF; cdr3_nt: TGTGCCAGCAGTCACGGTCCTAGCAGGGGTAACGAGCAGTACTTC
v_call: TRBV4-3; j_call: TRBJ2-1; clone_size: many; d_call: .; cdr3_aa: CASSQEIGRRYNEQFF; cdr3_nt: TGCGCCAGCAGCCAAGAAATAGGGAGAAGGTACAATGAGCAGTTCTTC
v_call: TRBV5-8; j_call: TRBJ2-1; clone_size: many; d_call: .; cdr3_aa: CASSSGTSRLNEQFF; cdr3_nt: TGTGCCAGCAGCTCCGGGACATCGAGACTCAATGAGCAGTTCTTC
v_call: TRBV4-1; j_call: TRBJ2-5; clone_size: many; d_call: TRBD2; cdr3_aa: CASSQDPRATSGETQYF; cdr3_nt: TGCGCCAGCAGCCAAGATCCCCGGGCTACTAGCGGCGAGACCCAGTACTTC
v_call: TRBV3-1; j_call: TRBJ2-3; clone_size: .; d_call: .; cdr3_aa: CASGQYYWGTDTQYF; cdr3_nt: TGTGCCAGCGGCCAATATTATTGGGGCACAGATACGCAGTATTTT
v_call: TRBV12-3/TRBV12-4; j_call: TRBJ1-2; clone_size: many; d_call: TRBD1; cdr3_aa: CASSLTGGSHGYTF; cdr3_nt: TGTGCCAGCAGTTTGACAGGGGGCAGTCATGGCTACACCTTC
v_call: TRBV5-1; j_call: TRBJ1-4; clone_size: .; d_call: TRBD1; cdr3_aa: CASSAGQGQGEKLFF; cdr3_nt: TGCGCCAGCAGCGCGGGACAGGGACAGGGGGAAAAACTGTTTTTT
v_call: TRBV2; j_call: TRBJ1-2; clone_size: .; d_call: .; cdr3_aa: CASRGQFGGYTF; cdr3_nt: TGTGCCAGCAGAGGACAGTTTGGGGGCTACACCTTC
v_call: TRBV11-2; j_call: TRBJ2-7; clone_size: many; d_call: .; cdr3_aa: CASSPQGPLGEQYF; cdr3_nt: TGTGCCAGCAGCCCTCAGGGGCCACTGGGAGAGCAGTACTTC
v_call: TRBV6-5; j_call: TRBJ1-3; clone_size: many; d_call: .; cdr3_aa: CASSDRGGNTIYF; cdr3_nt: TGTGCCAGCAGCGACCGGGGTGGAAACACCATATATTTT
v_call: TRBV6-2/TRBV6-3; j_call: TRBJ2-2; clone_size: .; d_call: TRBD2; cdr3_aa: CASSPPTSGRATGELFF; cdr3_nt: TGTGCCAGCAGTCCTCCAACTAGCGGGAGGGCCACCGGGGAGCTGTTTTTT